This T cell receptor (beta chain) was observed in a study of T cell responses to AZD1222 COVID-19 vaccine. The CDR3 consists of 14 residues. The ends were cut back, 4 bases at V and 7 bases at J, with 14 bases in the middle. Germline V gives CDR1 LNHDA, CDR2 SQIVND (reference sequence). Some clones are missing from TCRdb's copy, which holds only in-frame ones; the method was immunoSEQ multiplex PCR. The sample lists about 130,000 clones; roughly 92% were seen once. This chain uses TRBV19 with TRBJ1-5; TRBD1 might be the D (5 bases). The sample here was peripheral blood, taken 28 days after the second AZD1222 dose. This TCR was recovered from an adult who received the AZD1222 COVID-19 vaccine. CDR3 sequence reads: CASSRAGLVQPQHF. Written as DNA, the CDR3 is TGTGCCAGTAGTAGGGCAGGGCTGGTACAGCCCCAGCATTTT.